One and the same sample provided the 20 T cell receptor beta chains below, sequenced in a study of blood T cells in healthy people across ages. A J-beta primer mix and a sample-barcoded 5' primer were used in a second PCR of roughly 6 to 11 cycles. TCRdb re-derived calls from the 5' RACE reads in MiXCR, one entry per CDR3 protein. This table has 650,000 to 1,000,000 distinct CDR3 sequences, under 40% appearing once. The sequencing sample was made of blood. These receptors all come from a young man in good health.

For this clonotype: A much larger clonotype is one base distant, so this may be a read error. The genes are TRBV7-3 and TRBJ2-5; the match to TRBD2 covers 10 bases. Losses at the gene ends were 5 bases for V and 11 bases for J; bases not matched to a gene: 14. The CDR3 runs 15 residues. Germline V gene lookup returns CDR1 SGHTA and CDR2 FQGTGA. The CDR3 loop is CASSILAGLGNEQYF. For the CDR3, the DNA is TGTGCCAGCAGCATACTAGCGGGGTTGGGCAATGAGCAGTACTTC.

For the CDR3, the DNA is TGTGCCAGCAGCGTAGATGGGAACACCTACGAGCAGTACTTC. This sequence encodes CASSVDGNTYEQYF. The chain uses TRBV7-9 and TRBJ2-7; D is ambiguous. CDR3 length equals 14 residues. Germline CDR1 SEHNR, CDR2 FQNEAQ (reference sequence). Trimming removed 5 bases at V and 2 bases at J, with 13 bases between.

The chain is built from TRBV27 and TRBJ2-7; TRBD2 is a possible D gene (5 bases). The CDR3 runs to 16 residues. CDR1 and CDR2 from the germline V gene are MNHEY and SMNVEV (reference sequence). V lost 1 base, J lost 7 bases, and 20 bases lay in between. CDR3 coding DNA: TGTGCCAGCAGTTTATTACGGGGTTCGTACGGCAATGAGCAGTACTTC. It is translated as CASSLLRGSYGNEQYF.

The chain employs TRBV12-3 or TRBV12-4 and TRBJ2-5, with TRBD2 matching 7 bases. The trim removed 4 bases at V and 2 bases at J, leaving 7 bases unmatched. This CDR3 comprises 15 residues. The CDR3 protein is CASSWASGLQETQYF. In DNA, the CDR3 is TGTGCCAGCAGTTGGGCTAGCGGACTACAAGAGACCCAGTACTTC.

The rearrangement joins TRBV10-3 to TRBJ1-4; possible D gene TRBD1, 6 bases. The CDR3 is 14 residues long. Germline V lookup: CDR1 ENHRY, CDR2 SYGVKD. V lost 4 bases, J lost 2 bases, and 8 bases lay in between. This chain's CDR3 is CAISATGTNEKLFF. The CDR3 region has the DNA TGTGCCATCAGTGCAACAGGGACTAATGAAAAACTGTTTTTT.

This clonotype showed up just a few times. The V gene is TRBV12-3 or TRBV12-4, the J gene TRBJ1-1; D may be TRBD1 (6 bases). Trimming shortened V by 3 bases and J by 6 bases, and 14 bases separated the two germline ends. The CDR3 is 14 amino acids. The CDR3 reads CASSFPSGVSEAFF. Written as DNA, the CDR3 is TGTGCCAGCAGTTTTCCCTCAGGGGTGTCTGAAGCTTTCTTT.

This clonotype was seen a handful of times. The genes are TRBV5-6 and TRBJ1-1; D gene ambiguous. This CDR3 comprises 14 residues. Trimming took 1 base from V and 1 from J, leaving 8 bases between them. Germline values: CDR1 SGHDT, CDR2 YYEEEE. CDR3 residues: CASSLTLSNTEAFF. CDR3 DNA: TGTGCCAGCAGCTTGACCCTATCGAACACTGAAGCTTTCTTT.

The chain links TRBV20-1 to TRBJ1-2, with 7 bases identical to TRBD1. Germline values: CDR1 DFQATT, CDR2 SNEGSKA (reference sequence). With 5 bases clipped from V and 8 bases from J, the junction kept 11 bases outside the gene matches. The CDR3 loop spans 13 amino acids. CDR3 residues: CSAQTGSVYGYTF. CDR3 coding DNA: TGCAGTGCTCAGACAGGGTCGGTTTACGGCTACACCTTC.

In its sample, this clonotype was seen a few times. The rearrangement joins TRBV3-1 to TRBJ2-3, with D unclear. The germline V gene has CDR1 LGHDT and CDR2 YNNKEL (reference sequence). This CDR3 has 14 amino acids. V gave up 0 bases and J gave up 6 bases, with 10 bases separating them. The CDR3 region has the DNA TGTGCCAGCAGCCAAGATGGAGTTTGGGATACGCAGTATTTT. Its translation: CASSQDGVWDTQYF.

Points on this clonotype: With a much larger clone just one base away, this may be a read error. The rearrangement joins TRBV4-3 to TRBJ1-6; TRBD1 matches at 11 bases. The germline CDR1 and CDR2 sequences are LGHNA and YSLEER. V shed 6 bases, J shed 8 bases, and the junction held 6 bases outside the gene matches. The CDR3 has 15 amino acids. CDR3 DNA sequence: TGCGCCAGCAGTGCCGGGACAGGGGGGGATTCACCCCTCCACTTT. Its translation: CASSAGTGGDSPLHF.

This clonotype was detected a few times. The gene calls are TRBV4-1 and TRBJ1-4, with a weak D call TRBD1 (5 bases). Trimming took 6 bases from V and 0 from J, leaving 20 bases between them. This CDR3 region has 18 residues. Germline V gene data show CDR1 as MGHRA and CDR2 as YSYEKL. CDR3 amino acids: CASSYRDGGGSTNEKLFF. The CDR3 bases are TGCGCCAGCAGTTACCGGGACGGGGGAGGTTCAACTAATGAAAAACTGTTTTTT.

The chain is built from TRBV11-2 and TRBJ2-1, with 7 bases aligning to TRBD2. The CDR3 has 17 amino acids. Unmatched junction bases numbered 5, after V lost 0 bases and J lost 0 bases. CDR1 and CDR2 from the germline V gene are SGHAT and FQNNGV. The CDR3 bases are TGTGCCAGCAGCTTAGATCGCCTAGCGGCCTCCTACAATGAGCAGTTCTTC. It yields the protein CASSLDRLAASYNEQFF.

This clonotype was observed a handful of times. The chain employs TRBV10-3 and TRBJ1-1; D is unclear. CDR3 length: 12 residues. The V gene lost 4 bases and the J gene lost 0 bases, with 3 bases spanning the gap. Germline V CDR1 and CDR2: ENHRY, SYGVKD. DNA of the CDR3: TGTGCCATCAGTGGTATGAACACTGAAGCTTTCTTT. This translates into CAISGMNTEAFF.

This clonotype was counted once. At one end the junction does not follow the germline gene, possibly because of a read error. This sequence joins TRBV11-1 and TRBJ1-1, with TRBD1 as a possible D gene (5 bases). This CDR3 is 13 amino acids long. Germline V gene lookup returns CDR1 SGHAT and CDR2 FQDESV (reference sequence). Here the CDR3 reads CASSLMTDTGAFF. CDR3 bases: TGTGCCAGCAGCTTAATGACAGACACTGGAGCTTTCTTT.

This chain joins TRBV29-1 and TRBJ2-7, with unresolved D. The V gene lost 4 bases and the J gene lost 2 bases, with 6 bases spanning the gap. Germline V gives CDR1 SQVTM, CDR2 ANQGSEA. The CDR3 extends over 11 amino acids. The chain's CDR3 is CSVGETYEQYF. CDR3 sequence (DNA): TGCAGCGTTGGCGAGACCTACGAGCAGTACTTC.

This clonotype was counted many times. The chain uses TRBV6-4 and TRBJ1-2; 9 nucleotides match TRBD1. Germline V gene sequence: CDR1 MRHNA, CDR2 SNTAGT. V shed 4 bases, J shed 10 bases, and the junction held 10 bases outside the gene matches. The CDR3 totals 14 residues. The CDR3 reads CASSATGTGLNYTF. The CDR3 DNA reads TGTGCCAGCAGTGCCACGGGGACAGGGTTAAACTACACCTTC.

This clonotype was observed at least ten times. The chain is built from TRBV29-1 and TRBJ2-3; D is uncertain. Germline CDR1 and CDR2: SQVTM and ANQGSEA. The V end lost 3 bases, the J end lost 5 bases, and 6 bases lay between the germline ends. This CDR3 is 11 amino acids long. CDR3 DNA sequence: TGCAGCGTTGATTCTGGAGATACGCAGTATTTT. Its protein is CSVDSGDTQYF.

The chain joins TRBV27 to TRBJ2-1; D gene ambiguous. The V gene's germline CDR1 is MNHEY and CDR2 SMNVEV (reference sequence). Trimming shortened V by 2 bases and J by 0 bases, and 8 bases separated the two germline ends. The CDR3 has 15 amino acids. The CDR3 region is CASSLSQVSYNEQFF. CDR3 coding DNA: TGTGCCAGCAGTTTAAGTCAGGTCTCCTACAATGAGCAGTTCTTC.

V gene TRBV12-3 or TRBV12-4 combines with J gene TRBJ1-2, with D tentatively TRBD1 (5 bases). Trimming took off 1 base at V and 4 bases at J, with 16 bases between the two ends. The CDR3 contains 16 residues. Written as DNA, the CDR3 is TGTGCCAGCAGTTTAGGGAGCCAGGGTCTCTCCTATGGCTACACCTTC. It translates to CASSLGSQGLSYGYTF.

The chain has TRBV18 and TRBJ1-2, with TRBD1 matching over 7 bases. The CDR3 consists of 15 residues. V shed 1 base and J 4 bases; nucleotides not matched to a gene: 6. Germline V gene sequence: CDR1 KGHSH, CDR2 LQKENI. CDR3 sequence (DNA): TGTGCCAGCTCACCACGGGCAGGGGGGTCCTATGGCTACACCTTC. Its protein is CASSPRAGGSYGYTF.